This record looks at one T cell receptor (beta chain) sequence and its context. Antigen unknown. The PCR made use of 60 Vbeta and 13 Jbeta primers. Assay used: immunoSEQ multiplex PCR; TCRdb lists only in-frame clones, some missing. The sample includes roughly 180,000 clones, roughly 83% of them seen just once. The data are from a study of cytomegalovirus exposure and HLA in healthy donors. Overall study findings and caveats: Reports indicated that the classifier achieved high specificity and sensitivity in diagnosing cytomegalovirus status. Researchers reported from a later analysis that most CMV-associated TCR beta chains appeared HLA-restricted.

V shed 6 bases, J shed 5 bases, and the junction held 3 bases outside the gene matches. Germline loops: CDR1 KGHSH, CDR2 LQKENI. The CDR3 length is 13 residues. The sample taken for sequencing was PBMCs. The sequence derives from a boy between 2 and 15 years old in good health and CMV-seronegative. V usage is TRBV18 and J usage is TRBJ2-7, with 11 bases that match TRBD1. CDR3 protein: CASSRTGGDEQYF. CDR3 nucleotides: TGTGCCAGCTCCAGGACAGGGGGCGACGAGCAGTACTTC.